This T cell receptor beta chain was sequenced during a study of blood T cell repertoires in COVID-19. About the research overall: Specimens from acute and convalescent COVID-19 originated in the United States, Italy and Spain. PBMCs, B-cell-depleted T cells, or T cells provided the cDNA or gDNA that made up the material.

Authors' processing steps: Amplification of reference gene primers provided the estimated nucleated cell counts. TCRdb keeps only in-frame clones here, not all; method: immunoSEQ multiplex PCR. V and J calls and clone size come straight from that table; D and trimming were deduced from the DNA. The data hold 450,000 to 500,000 clones, with approximately 83% observed a single time. V lost 6 bases, J lost 7 bases, and 5 bases stayed unmatched. CDR3 length equals 13 residues. Input material: peripheral blood. This sequence joins TRBV12-3 or TRBV12-4 and TRBJ1-1; TRBD1 matches 10 bases. The sequence came from a human donor in a cohort sampled during active COVID-19. The CDR3: CASSKGQGYEAFF. CDR3 DNA sequence: TGTGCCAGCAGCAAGGGACAGGGGTATGAAGCTTTCTTT.